What follows are 22 T cell receptor beta chains derived from one specimen sequenced in a study of T cells in Graves' hyperthyroidism and ophthalmopathy. Amplified regions were TCR beta CDR3 sequences from RNA transcripts. The TCR CDR3 first-round RT-PCR relied on the HTBI primer set. TCRdb called the multiplex PCR reads again in MiXCR, with one record for every CDR3 protein. The sample records a few hundred thousand distinct CDR3 sequences, about a sixth being singletons. Specimen: blood. These receptors all stem from a woman in her 30s with Graves' hyperthyroidism.

This clonotype was counted between two and nine times. The rearrangement links TRBV24-1 to TRBJ2-5; 12 bases align to TRBD2. CDR3 length: 16 residues. V was pared by 6 bases and J by 0 bases, with 4 bases of the junction left unmatched. Per germline, CDR1 KGHDR and CDR2 SFDVKD. CDR3: CATSSGTSGHQETQYF. The CDR3 DNA sequence: TGTGCCACCAGTTCCGGGACTAGCGGGCACCAAGAGACCCAGTACTTC.

This clonotype was recorded at least ten times. This chain uses TRBV2 with TRBJ1-4, with D unclear. Germline V lookup: CDR1 SNHLY, CDR2 FYNNEI. Trimming stripped 6 bases from V and 4 bases from J, with 12 bases between. The CDR3 has 14 amino acids. In DNA, the CDR3 is TGTGCCAGCAGGACGGACGTTCATAATGAAAAACTGTTTTTT. It is translated as CASRTDVHNEKLFF. The full variable domain, with the rest looked up from reference TRBV2 and TRBJ1-4, is EPEVTQTPSHQVTQMGQEVILRCVPISNHLYFYWYRQILGQKVEFLVSFYNNEISEKSEIFDDQFSVERPDGSNFTLKIRSTKLEDSAMYFCASRTDVHNEKLFFGSGTQLSVL.

The chain carries TRBV7-2 and TRBJ2-7; no clear D gene. Trimming took off 5 bases at V and 4 bases at J, with 15 bases between the two ends. Germline CDR1 is SGHTA and CDR2 is FQGNSA. The CDR3 runs 14 residues. This chain's CDR3 is CASSPWPGFYEQYF. In DNA form, the CDR3 reads TGTGCCAGCAGCCCTTGGCCCGGCTTTTACGAGCAGTACTTC. The entire variable domain, with the rest obtained from reference TRBV7-2 and TRBJ2-7, is as follows: GAGVSQSPSNKVTEKGKDVELRCDPISGHTALYWYRQSLGQGLEFLIYFQGNSAPDKSGLPSDRFSAERTGGSVSTLTIQRTQQEDSAVYLCASSPWPGFYEQYFGPGTRLTVT.

There are many counts of this clonotype. The chain links TRBV29-1 to TRBJ2-3; D is uncertain. Trimming took off 7 bases at V and 3 bases at J, with 8 bases between the two ends. This CDR3 has 11 amino acids. Germline assignment: CDR1 SQVTM and CDR2 ANQGSEA. Here the CDR3 DNA reads TGCAGCGCACGCCAGACAGATACGCAGTATTTT. Its translation is CSARQTDTQYF.

This clonotype was picked up many times. CDR3 coding DNA: TGCAGTGGCGGGACTAGCGGGAAGGGACAATACGAGCAGTACTTC. Translating it yields CSGGTSGKGQYEQYF. The V call is TRBV20-1, the J call TRBJ2-7, with 13 nucleotides matching TRBD2. This CDR3 spans 15 amino acids. V lost 7 bases to trimming and J lost 4 bases; unmatched junction nucleotides: 10. Germline V gene data show CDR1 as DFQATT and CDR2 as SNEGSKA (reference sequence).

This clonotype was observed a single time. Since a much larger clone is just one base distant, this may be a read error. The chain carries TRBV28 and TRBJ1-5; D remains unclear. CDR3 length: 12 amino acids. The germline gives CDR1 MDHEN, CDR2 SYDVKM. The CDR3 here is CASISGNRPQHF. Here the CDR3 DNA reads TGTGCCAGCATCTCGGGGAATCGGCCCCAGCATTTT.

The chain recombines TRBV29-1 with TRBJ2-1, with D perhaps TRBD2 (6 bases). The CDR3 covers 11 residues. CDR1 is SQVTM, CDR2 ANQGSEA, per germline. The V end lost 8 bases, the J end lost 6 bases, and 11 bases lay between the germline ends. CDR3: CSPRGINEQFF. CDR3 DNA: TGCAGCCCGCGGGGAATCAATGAGCAGTTCTTC.

This sequence joins TRBV20-1 and TRBJ2-7; D is uncertain. V was shortened by 6 bases and J by 3 bases, with 9 bases between the two germline ends. The CDR3 is 11 residues long. Germline CDR1 and CDR2: DFQATT and SNEGSKA (reference sequence). This CDR3 is CSAQKGYEQYF. The DNA of the CDR3 is TGCAGTGCCCAAAAGGGCTACGAGCAGTACTTC.

J is TRBJ1-5 and V is TRBV18, with D possibly being TRBD1 (6 bases). Germline CDR1 and CDR2: KGHSH and LQKENI. This CDR3 comprises 16 residues. V was trimmed by 4 bases and J by 3 bases, leaving 16 bases between them. CDR3 nucleotides: TGTGCCAGCTCACTACAGGGTGAGGGGACCAATCAGCCCCAGCATTTT. It translates to CASSLQGEGTNQPQHF.

There are many counts of this clonotype. The CDR3: CASSRGLVSDTQYF. The CDR3 nucleotides read TGCGCCAGCAGCCGAGGACTAGTTTCAGATACGCAGTATTTT. The gene calls are TRBV4-3 and TRBJ2-3; 7 bases are a match to TRBD2. This CDR3 spans 14 amino acids. CDR1 LGHNA and CDR2 YSLEER come from the germline V gene. V was clipped by 4 bases and J by 4 bases; unmatched bases: 5.

The chain is built from TRBV7-9 and TRBJ2-7; TRBD1 matches at 8 bases. The ends lost 8 bases at V and 7 bases at J; junction bases unmatched: 16. The V gene's germline CDR1 is SEHNR and CDR2 FQNEAQ (reference sequence). The CDR3 is made up of 15 amino acids. CDR3 residues: CASGSLGQDRGEQYF. The DNA for the CDR3 is TGTGCCAGCGGCAGTCTGGGACAGGACCGCGGGGAGCAGTACTTC.

This clonotype has only a few counts. The chain recombines TRBV5-6 with TRBJ2-1; TRBD2 is a possible D gene (5 bases). The CDR3 totals 17 residues. Germline loops: CDR1 SGHDT, CDR2 YYEEEE. V lost 6 bases and J lost 0, with 19 bases in between. The CDR3 is CASIPSPGESSYNEQFF. CDR3 DNA sequence: TGTGCCAGCATCCCGTCCCCTGGGGAGAGCTCCTACAATGAGCAGTTCTTC.

V gene TRBV18 combines with J gene TRBJ1-6, with 7 bases aligning to TRBD1. The germline V gene has CDR1 KGHSH and CDR2 LQKENI. The CDR3 runs to 15 residues. J was trimmed by 6 bases and V by 5 bases; bases with no gene match: 7. The CDR3 DNA is TGTGCCAGCTCAACACAGGGGCCCAGTAATTCACCCCTCCACTTT. Translation gives CASSTQGPSNSPLHF.

There are many counts of this clonotype. The J gene is TRBJ2-7, the V gene TRBV6-5; maybe TRBD1 (6 bases). CDR3 length equals 15 residues. CDR1 and CDR2 (germline): MNHEY, SVGAGI. V lost 2 bases and J lost 2, with 13 bases in between. CDR3 coding DNA: TGTGCCAGCAGTTACACTAGGGGGAGCCCCTACGAGCAGTACTTC. This gives the protein CASSYTRGSPYEQYF.

This clonotype has only a few counts. The CDR3 spells CASKWEIEGGGYTF. The CDR3 DNA follows: TGCGCCAGCAAATGGGAGATTGAGGGAGGCGGCTACACCTTC. The rearrangement joins TRBV5-1 to TRBJ1-2; no clear D gene. This CDR3 contains 14 residues. Germline CDR1 and CDR2: SGHRS and YFSETQ. With 6 bases removed from V and 8 bases from J, the gap between germline ends came to 20 bases.

This clonotype appeared many times. The chain combines TRBV7-9 with TRBJ1-2, with a weak D call TRBD1 (5 bases). The CDR3 covers 11 residues. Between the trimmed V and J ends, which lost 7 bases and 8 bases, there was a span of 11 bases. Germline values: CDR1 SEHNR, CDR2 FQNEAQ (reference sequence). The CDR3 DNA follows: TGTGCCAGCAAGGAGGGGCAGGGCTACACCTTC. Its protein product is CASKEGQGYTF.

This clonotype was observed a handful of times. This chain uses TRBV7-9 with TRBJ1-4; 8 bases agree with TRBD1. The CDR3 spans 12 residues. Trimming cost V 5 bases and J 11 bases; bases outside gene matches: 4. Germline CDR1 reads SEHNR; CDR2 reads FQNEAQ (reference sequence). CDR3 region: CASSTDREKLFF. CDR3 sequence (DNA): TGTGCCAGCAGCACGGACAGGGAGAAACTGTTTTTT.

The V call is TRBV4-3, the J call TRBJ2-7; D is possibly TRBD2 (5 bases). V lost 4 bases to trimming and J lost 0 bases, with 10 bases between them. Germline CDR1 reads LGHNA; CDR2 reads YSLEER. The CDR3 has 14 amino acids. CDR3 in DNA: TGCGCCAGCAGCCCACAGACTAACTCCTACGAGCAGTACTTC. It translates to CASSPQTNSYEQYF.

This clonotype showed up many times. The chain employs TRBV24-1 and TRBJ1-5; 10 positions match TRBD1. Germline lookup yields CDR1 KGHDR and CDR2 SFDVKD. The CDR3 loop spans 16 amino acids. Trimming took 3 bases from V and 6 from J; bases not matched to a gene: 7. The CDR3 region is CATSDRTGGEGQPQHF. The DNA for the CDR3 is TGTGCCACCAGTGATCGGACAGGGGGTGAAGGTCAGCCCCAGCATTTT.

This clonotype was counted at least ten times. V usage is TRBV5-5 and J usage is TRBJ2-3, with D unclear. The germline V and J ends were trimmed by 4 bases and 4 bases, with 13 bases remaining between them. Germline loops: CDR1 SGHKS, CDR2 YYEKEE (reference sequence). The CDR3 runs to 14 residues. The CDR3 sequence is CASSQPVGPDTQYF. The CDR3 coding sequence is TGTGCCAGCAGCCAACCAGTTGGACCAGATACGCAGTATTTT.

This clonotype was seen a handful of times. The gene calls are TRBV5-4 and TRBJ2-7; D unclear. Germline V gives CDR1 SGHNT, CDR2 YYREEE (reference sequence). This CDR3 has 15 residues. V lost 1 base to trimming and J lost 3 bases, with 14 bases between them. The CDR3 nucleotides are TGTGCCAGCAGCTTGATGCCCCGAATACACTACGAGCAGTACTTC. Translation gives CASSLMPRIHYEQYF.

This clonotype was seen at least ten times. The chain couples TRBV28 to TRBJ2-3; D is ambiguous. V dropped 7 bases and J dropped 3 bases, with 11 bases sitting between them. This CDR3 comprises 13 residues. The germline CDR1 and CDR2 sequences are MDHEN and SYDVKM. CDR3 region: CASTEDLTDTQYF. CDR3 nucleotides: TGTGCCAGCACCGAAGACCTAACAGATACGCAGTATTTT. Combining the CDR3 with reference TRBV28 and TRBJ2-3 gives the whole variable domain DVKVTQSSRYLVKRTGEKVFLECVQDMDHENMFWYRQDPGLGLRLIYFSYDVKMKEKGDIPEGYSVSREKKERFSLILESASTNQTSMYLCASTEDLTDTQYFGPGTRLTVL.